The sequence of this T cell receptor (beta chain) was determined in a study of T-cell memory formation after mild COVID-19 (TCRdb year 2021). About the study as a whole: Most TCR sequence clusters were specific to one of the two donors. In a couple of donors, T-cell clones that expanded and contracted after mild COVID-19 were followed by sequencing TCRalpha and TCRbeta repertoires longitudinally. The cohort comprised two young, previously healthy adult volunteers, one female and one male.

Relative to germline, V is 5 bases shorter and J is 6 bases shorter, with 9 bases between their ends. The CDR3 holds 12 amino acids from the cysteine to the phenylalanine. Only CDR3 DNA is held: 36 bases, read in frame from base 1. Reading the germline V gene gives CDR1 SGHTA and CDR2 FQGNSA. This clonotype has only a few counts. Its binding antigen is unknown. Base qualities are not at hand, and no much larger clone is one base apart. On the study overall, not on this receptor specifically: The study covered only a couple of mild cases, and larger cohorts including severe cases with pre-infection samples were considered necessary. Clones that contracted from day 15 to 85 showed balanced CD4/CD8 phenotypes, whereas a second wave of clones that expanded from day 15 to 37 leaned towards CD4+. SARS-CoV-2 specificity was not confirmed for the second-wave clones peaking on day 37. The detection of some responding clones in pre-infection memory suggests that pre-existing cross-reactive memory T cells joined the SARS-CoV-2 response. Contracting CD4+ clones were located mainly in the CM and EM memory subsets, whereas CD8+ clones were found to be enriched in EMRA.

Ficoll-Paque density gradient centrifugation was the method used to isolate PBMCs. Sequencer: Illumina NovaSeq 6000. TCRalpha and TCRbeta cDNA libraries were constructed by 5'RACE with constant-segment primers, with sample barcodes and unique molecular identifiers being introduced. RNA was extracted from every sample with Trizol reagent. Libraries were amplified in two PCR steps, with a second sample barcode and Illumina TruSeq adapters added in the second step. Sequencing of libraries was performed on an Illumina NovaSeq with 2 x 150 bp paired-end reads. The paper's processing steps were these. Demultiplexing of reads and collapsing into UMI-guided consensus sequences were performed with migec v1.2.7. Using mixcr v2.1.11, UMI consensuses were aligned to TRA and TRB V and J templates and then assembled into clonotypes. A clonotype was counted as expanded or contracted only when both edgeR and NoisET called the clonotype significant, with the noise models trained on biological replicates. For edgeR calls, the thresholds were a false discovery rate-adjusted p below 0.01 and a log2 fold-change of 1. As an exploratory analysis of dynamics, max-normalized trajectories of the 1000 most abundant clonotypes were examined with PCA combined with hierarchical clustering. Separately sequenced CD4+ and CD8+ repertoires were used to assign the CD4 or CD8 phenotype of responding clones. In-frame beta chains were kept once TCRdb had trimmed the public reads at Q25 with fastp and called clones with MiXCR. Rows are unified per CDR3 protein, each entry keeping the most common DNA and genes. Clone size and V and J calls follow TCRdb, not the original study. This sample is represented by approximately 150,000 distinct CDR3 sequences; roughly 14% of them were singletons. Of the sample, around an eighth falls within the top ten clones.

Recombination linked TRBV7-2 to TRBJ2-3; no D segment can be confidently identified. Material: PBMCs or a T cell subset sorted from them (not recorded which). The sequence was collected from an adult woman who had mild COVID-19 (a few samples of this study predate the infection). The sample titles of this study are shuffled in the database, so cell type and time point are left out; the donor was told from shared clones. The nucleotide sequence reads as follows: TGTGCCAGCAGCCGTACCTCGGATACGCAGTATTTT. Protein translation: CASSRTSDTQYF.